This T cell receptor beta chain was identified in a study of blood T cell repertoires in COVID-19. Study-wide context: Donors in the United States, Italy and Spain gave samples during acute or convalescent COVID-19. T cells, B-cell-depleted T cells, or PBMCs provided the cDNA or gDNA that served as material.

The CDR3 length is 14 residues. Trimming removed 4 bases from V and 5 bases from J; junction bases left unmatched: 5. Germline V gene lookup returns CDR1 LNHNV and CDR2 YYDKDF (reference sequence). In the source study's methods: Reference gene primer amplification gave nucleated cell count estimates. TCRdb's table, derived via immunoSEQ multiplex PCR, lists solely in-frame clones and lacks some. The D gene and trimming were derived from the DNA, and the V and J assignments and clone size from that table. The sample gives 35,000 to 40,000 clones, about 80% of which show up once; approximately 15% is in the top ten.

The TCR was taken from a man aged 45-65 years with active or convalescent COVID-19. The gene calls are TRBV15 and TRBJ2-1; 7 bases are shared with TRBD1. The specimen was peripheral blood. The CDR3: CATSTWDSNNEQFF. The CDR3 DNA is TGTGCCACCAGCACCTGGGACAGCAACAATGAGCAGTTCTTC.